The rows below give T cell receptor beta chains drawn from one sample of a study of vaccination effects on CD4 cells after COVID-19. These receptors have no identified antigens. Data came from immunoSEQ multiplex PCR; TCRdb stores just in-frame clones and leaves some out. The table shows 50,000 to 70,000 clones, with approximately 72% occurring only once. The sample consisted of CD4+ T cells from PBMCs cultured without peptide, taken before COVID-19 vaccination. The receptors here all came from a human donor who had a prior SARS-CoV-2 infection. Both conserved end residues are part of each CDR3. Fields, in order: V gene, J gene, CDR3 protein.

>TRBV5-1|TRBJ2-2
CASSFKGDTGELFF
>TRBV5-6|TRBJ2-1
CASSLFNEQFF
>TRBV6-4|TRBJ2-7
CAKVSRGRDGSYEQYF
>TRBV7-2|TRBJ2-2
CASSLVAGGPGELFF
>TRBV4-2|TRBJ1-2
CASSQLRIDYGYTF
>TRBV9|TRBJ1-1
CASSVGEFRLTEAFF
>TRBV7-2|TRBJ1-3
CASSPQRIVSNTIYF
>TRBV5-8|TRBJ1-1
CASSWGIRNTEAFF
>TRBV5-1|TRBJ2-3
CASSVSSVATDTQYF
>TRBV6-6|TRBJ1-5
CASRSRGNQPQHF
>TRBV5-1|TRBJ2-5
CASATGAGETQYF
>TRBV10-3|TRBJ2-7
CAISESRASGFSYEQYF
>TRBV6-4|TRBJ2-7
CASSEFEGQLAGGSHEQYF
>TRBV11-1|TRBJ1-5
CASSLGTAPGQPQHF
>TRBV28|TRBJ2-1
CASSSVDSSYNEQFF
>TRBV18|TRBJ2-7
CASSPDSSEQYF
>TRBV7-2|TRBJ2-3
CASTPPGGNTDTQYF
>TRBV6-6|TRBJ2-2
CASGRANTGELFF